What follows describes a single TCR beta chain. Its antigen is unknown. Base qualities are not provided; no much larger clone lies one nucleotide away. This sample is part of a study of T-cell memory formation after mild COVID-19 (dated by TCRdb to the early 2020s). Background for the entire study: TCR sequence clusters from the two donors were found to be largely donor specific. In two donors, T-cell clones that expanded and contracted after mild COVID-19 were followed by sequencing TCRalpha and TCRbeta repertoires longitudinally. The cohort was made up of two young adult volunteers, one female and one male, who were previously healthy.

Here is what the overall study found, with its caveats: SARS-CoV-2 specificity was not confirmed for the second-wave clones peaking on day 37. Contracting CD4+ clones were found mainly in CM and EM memory subsets, while CD8+ clones were enriched in EMRA. The study covered only two mild cases, and larger cohorts including severe cases with pre-infection samples were considered necessary. Balanced CD4/CD8 phenotypes were observed for clones contracting from day 15 to 85, whereas a bias towards CD4+ was observed for a second wave of clones expanding from day 15 to 37. Some responding clones were detected in pre-infection memory, which suggested that pre-existing cross-reactive memory T cells had joined the SARS-CoV-2 response.

The CDR3 numbers 14 residues from cysteine through phenylalanine. The retained sequence is limited to the CDR3, 42 bases, with the frame set at the first base. A distance of 8 bases separates the germline ends of V and J, which lose 1 base and 3 bases respectively. CDR1 SGHVS and CDR2 FNYEAQ were looked up in the germline V gene. PBMCs were isolated by Ficoll-Paque density gradient centrifugation. Sequencer: Illumina NovaSeq 6000. TCRalpha and TCRbeta cDNA libraries were constructed by 5'RACE with constant-segment primers, with sample barcodes and unique molecular identifiers being introduced. RNA was extracted from every sample with Trizol reagent. Libraries were amplified in two PCR steps, with a second sample barcode and Illumina TruSeq adapters added in the second step. Sequencing of the libraries was done on an Illumina NovaSeq, producing 2 x 150 bp paired-end reads. On the authors' methods: With migec v1.2.7, reads were demultiplexed and then collapsed into UMI-guided consensus sequences. With mixcr v2.1.11, UMI consensuses were aligned to TRA and TRB V and J templates and assembled into clonotypes. Expanded or contracted clonotypes were those called significant by both edgeR and NoisET, with noise models trained on biological replicates. For edgeR calls, the thresholds were a false discovery rate-adjusted p below 0.01 and a log2 fold-change of 1. As an exploratory analysis of dynamics, max-normalized trajectories of the 1000 most abundant clonotypes were examined by PCA with hierarchical clustering. Separately sequenced CD4+ and CD8+ repertoires were used to assign the CD4 or CD8 phenotype of responding clones. TCRdb reprocessing: public reads trimmed at Q25 with fastp, clones called with MiXCR, in-frame beta chains kept. Every distinct CDR3 protein forms one entry, paired with its most common genes and DNA. TCRdb, not the original authors, processed these V and J calls. The sample table contains about 140,000 distinct CDR3 sequences; only one count was recorded for 13% to 15% of them. Around 28% of the sample comes from the top ten.

The receptor comes from an adult woman who had mild COVID-19 (a few samples of this study predate the infection). The sample titles of this study are shuffled in the database, so cell type and time point are left out; the donor was told from shared clones. This chain joins TRBV7-6 to TRBJ2-3, with TRBD1 perhaps the D gene, on 5 matching bases. What was sequenced was PBMCs or a T cell subset sorted from them (not recorded which). The CDR3 reads CASSLGAGTDTQYF. The DNA sequence is as follows: TGTGCCAGCAGCTTAGGTGCAGGGACAGATACGCAGTATTTT.